This T cell receptor (beta chain) was recorded in a study of blood T cell repertoires in COVID-19. Study-wide context: Italy, Spain and the United States were the sources of the convalescent and acute COVID-19 samples. PBMCs, B-cell-depleted T cells, or T cells provided the cDNA or gDNA that made up the material.

The V gene lost 7 bases and the J gene lost 0 bases, with 4 bases spanning the gap. This CDR3 region has 12 residues. CDR1 LNHDA and CDR2 SQIVND come from the germline V gene (reference sequence). Original processing methods: Estimation of nucleated cell counts was performed using reference gene primer amplification. Sequenced by immunoSEQ multiplex PCR; TCRdb stores in-frame clones only, minus some. V and J calls and clone size are those listed in that table; D and trimming were worked out from the DNA. The table lists approximately 210,000 clones, almost 90% of them singletons. The clonotype was recovered from a man aged 18 to 29 with active or convalescent COVID-19. Material for sequencing was peripheral blood. The J gene is TRBJ1-3, the V gene TRBV19; D not resolved. This chain's CDR3 is CASINSGNTIYF. The CDR3 coding sequence is TGTGCCAGTATCAACTCTGGAAACACCATATATTTT.